This note documents a single T cell receptor beta chain sequence. Germline values: CDR1 SGHRS, CDR2 YFSETQ. Trimming stripped 4 bases from V and 4 bases from J, with 11 bases between. This CDR3 has 13 residues. Use of 60 Vbeta and 13 Jbeta primers characterized the PCR. The assay was immunoSEQ multiplex PCR, and TCRdb's table has in-frame clones only and misses some. The repertoire consists of 230,000 or so clones, with around nine tenths occurring once and the leading ten covering roughly 1.5%. The data were obtained in a study of cytomegalovirus exposure and HLA in healthy donors. V and J are TRBV5-1 and TRBJ1-2, with D tentatively TRBD1 (5 bases). This TCR was recovered from a girl under 10 years old in good health and CMV-seronegative. Sequenced material: PBMCs. CDR3 loop: CASSADSAYGYTF. The CDR3 DNA reads as TGCGCCAGCAGCGCCGACAGCGCCTATGGCTACACCTTC.